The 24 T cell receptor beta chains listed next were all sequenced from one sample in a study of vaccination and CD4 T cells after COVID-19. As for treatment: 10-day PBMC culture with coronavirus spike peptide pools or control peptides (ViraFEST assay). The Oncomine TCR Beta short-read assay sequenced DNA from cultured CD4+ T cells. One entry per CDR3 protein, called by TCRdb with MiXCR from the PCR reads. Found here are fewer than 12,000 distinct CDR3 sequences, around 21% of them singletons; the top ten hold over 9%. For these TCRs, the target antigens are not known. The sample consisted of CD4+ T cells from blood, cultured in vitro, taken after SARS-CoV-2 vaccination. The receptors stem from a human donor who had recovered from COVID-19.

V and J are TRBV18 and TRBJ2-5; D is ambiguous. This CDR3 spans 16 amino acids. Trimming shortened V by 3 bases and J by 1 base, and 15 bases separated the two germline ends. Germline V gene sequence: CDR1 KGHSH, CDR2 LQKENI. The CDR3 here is CASSPLPAAAQETQYF. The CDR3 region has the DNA TGTGCCAGCTCACCCCTCCCGGCCGCCGCCCAAGAGACCCAGTACTTC. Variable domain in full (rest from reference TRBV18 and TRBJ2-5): NAGVMQNPRHLVRRRGQEARLRCSPMKGHSHVYWYRQLPEEGLKFMVYLQKENIIDESGMPKERFSAEFPKEGPSILRIQQVVRGDSAAYFCASSPLPAAAQETQYFGPGTRLLVL.

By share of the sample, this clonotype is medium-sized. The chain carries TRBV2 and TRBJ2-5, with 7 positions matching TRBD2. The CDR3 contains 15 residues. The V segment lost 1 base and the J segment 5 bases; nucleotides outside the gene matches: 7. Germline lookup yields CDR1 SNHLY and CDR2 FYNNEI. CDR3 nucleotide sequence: TGTGCCAGCAGTGAAGGAGTCCGGCGGGGGGAGACCCAGTACTTC. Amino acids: CASSEGVRRGETQYF.

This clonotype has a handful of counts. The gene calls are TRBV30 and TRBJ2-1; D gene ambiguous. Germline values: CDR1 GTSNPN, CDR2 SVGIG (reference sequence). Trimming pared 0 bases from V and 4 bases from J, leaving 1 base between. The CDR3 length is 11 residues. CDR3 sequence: CAWSVYNEQFF. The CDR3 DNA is TGTGCCTGGAGTGTTTACAATGAGCAGTTCTTC.

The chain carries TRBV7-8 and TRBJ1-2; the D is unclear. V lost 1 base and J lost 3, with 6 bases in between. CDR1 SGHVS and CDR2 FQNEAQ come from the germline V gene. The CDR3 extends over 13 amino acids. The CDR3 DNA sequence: TGTGCCAGCAGCTTAGGGCAGGACTATGGCTACACCTTC. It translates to CASSLGQDYGYTF.

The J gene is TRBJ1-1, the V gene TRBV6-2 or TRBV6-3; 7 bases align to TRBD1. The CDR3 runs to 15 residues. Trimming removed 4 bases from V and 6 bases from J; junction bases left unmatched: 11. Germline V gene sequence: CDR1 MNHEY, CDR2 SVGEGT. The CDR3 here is CASSSAASGGSEAFF. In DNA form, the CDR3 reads TGTGCCAGCAGTTCGGCCGCCTCAGGGGGATCTGAAGCTTTCTTT.

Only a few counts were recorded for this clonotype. This CDR3 is CATSDWAGGSGTDTQYF. The CDR3 coding sequence is TGTGCCACCAGTGATTGGGCAGGGGGTAGCGGCACAGATACGCAGTATTTT. J is TRBJ2-3 and V is TRBV24-1; 7 positions match TRBD1. V lost 2 bases and J lost 1; bases outside the gene matches: 8. Germline V gene sequence: CDR1 KGHDR, CDR2 SFDVKD. CDR3 size: 17 residues.

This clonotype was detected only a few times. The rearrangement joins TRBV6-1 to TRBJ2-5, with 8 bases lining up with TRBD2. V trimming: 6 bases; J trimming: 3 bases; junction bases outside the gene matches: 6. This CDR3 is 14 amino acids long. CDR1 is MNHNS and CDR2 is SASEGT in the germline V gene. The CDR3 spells CASSFGRAKETQYF. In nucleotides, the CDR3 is TGTGCCAGCAGCTTCGGGAGGGCCAAAGAGACCCAGTACTTC.

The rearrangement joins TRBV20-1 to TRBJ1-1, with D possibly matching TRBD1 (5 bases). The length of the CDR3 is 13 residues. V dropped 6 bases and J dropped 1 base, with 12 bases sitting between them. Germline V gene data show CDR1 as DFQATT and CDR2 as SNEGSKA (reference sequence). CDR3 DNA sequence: TGCAGTGCGAATCGGGACGGGAACACTGAAGCTTTCTTT. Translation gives CSANRDGNTEAFF.

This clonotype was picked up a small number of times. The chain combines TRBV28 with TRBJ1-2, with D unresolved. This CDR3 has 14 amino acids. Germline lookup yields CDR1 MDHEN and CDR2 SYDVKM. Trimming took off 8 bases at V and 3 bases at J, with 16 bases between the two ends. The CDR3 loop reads CASHTAGADYGYTF. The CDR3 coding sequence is TGTGCCAGCCACACGGCGGGCGCGGACTATGGCTACACCTTC.

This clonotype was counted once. The CDR3 region is CASSQNRDRVRNEQFF. CDR3 nucleotide sequence: TGTGCCAGCAGCCAGAACCGGGACAGGGTAAGGAATGAGCAGTTCTTC. This rearrangement joins TRBV14 to TRBJ2-1; 9 positions agree with TRBD1. The germline V gene encodes CDR1 SGHDN and CDR2 FVKESK. CDR3 length equals 16 residues. V shed 3 bases and J 7 bases; nucleotides not matched to a gene: 10.

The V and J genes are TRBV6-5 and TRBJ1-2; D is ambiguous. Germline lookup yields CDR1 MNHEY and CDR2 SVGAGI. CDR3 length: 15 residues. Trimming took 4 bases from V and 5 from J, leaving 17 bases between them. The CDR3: CASSSVFSGTYGYTF. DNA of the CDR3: TGTGCCAGCAGTTCAGTATTTTCAGGAACTTATGGCTACACCTTC.

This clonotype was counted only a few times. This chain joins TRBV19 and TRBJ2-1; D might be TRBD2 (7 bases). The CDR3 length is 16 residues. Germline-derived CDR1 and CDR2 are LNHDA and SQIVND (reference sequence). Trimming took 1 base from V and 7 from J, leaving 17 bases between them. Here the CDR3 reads CASSIVWGGRENEQFF. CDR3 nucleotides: TGTGCCAGTAGTATAGTCTGGGGGGGCCGGGAAAATGAGCAGTTCTTC.

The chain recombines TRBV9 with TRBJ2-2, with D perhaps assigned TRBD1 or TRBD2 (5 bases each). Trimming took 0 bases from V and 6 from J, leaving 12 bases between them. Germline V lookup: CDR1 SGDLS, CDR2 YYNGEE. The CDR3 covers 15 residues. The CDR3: CASSVEGRGAGELFF. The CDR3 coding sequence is TGTGCCAGCAGCGTAGAGGGTAGAGGGGCCGGGGAGCTGTTTTTT.

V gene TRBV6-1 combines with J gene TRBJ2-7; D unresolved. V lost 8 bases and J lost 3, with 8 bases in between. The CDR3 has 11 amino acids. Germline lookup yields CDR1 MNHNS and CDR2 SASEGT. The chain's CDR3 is CASADGYEQYF. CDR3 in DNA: TGTGCCAGCGCGGATGGCTACGAGCAGTACTTC.

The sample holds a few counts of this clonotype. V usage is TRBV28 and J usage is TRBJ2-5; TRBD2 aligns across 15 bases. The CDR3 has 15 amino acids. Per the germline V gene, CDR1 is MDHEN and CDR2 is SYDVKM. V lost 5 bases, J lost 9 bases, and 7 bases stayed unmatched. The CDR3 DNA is TGTGCCAGCAGTGGGACTAGCGGGAGGAAGAGGGCCCAGTACTTC. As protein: CASSGTSGRKRAQYF.

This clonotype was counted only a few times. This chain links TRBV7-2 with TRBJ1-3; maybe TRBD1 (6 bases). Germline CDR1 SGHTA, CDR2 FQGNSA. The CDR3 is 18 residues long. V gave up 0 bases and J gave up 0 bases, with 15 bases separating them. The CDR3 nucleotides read TGTGCCAGCAGCTTAGCGTCCAGGGGCCCTAGCTCTGGAAACACCATATATTTT. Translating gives CASSLASRGPSSGNTIYF.

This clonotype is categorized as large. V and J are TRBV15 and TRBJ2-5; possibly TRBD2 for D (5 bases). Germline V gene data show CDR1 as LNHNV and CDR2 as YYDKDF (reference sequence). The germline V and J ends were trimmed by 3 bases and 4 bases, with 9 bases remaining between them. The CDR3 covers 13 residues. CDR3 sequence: CATSSFAGETQYF. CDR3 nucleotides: TGTGCCACCAGCAGCTTTGCGGGAGAGACCCAGTACTTC.

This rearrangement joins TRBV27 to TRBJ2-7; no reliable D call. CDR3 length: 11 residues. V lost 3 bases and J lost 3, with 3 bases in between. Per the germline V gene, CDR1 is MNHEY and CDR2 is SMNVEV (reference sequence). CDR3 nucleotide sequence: TGTGCCAGCAGTTTGATCTACGAGCAGTACTTC. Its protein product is CASSLIYEQYF.

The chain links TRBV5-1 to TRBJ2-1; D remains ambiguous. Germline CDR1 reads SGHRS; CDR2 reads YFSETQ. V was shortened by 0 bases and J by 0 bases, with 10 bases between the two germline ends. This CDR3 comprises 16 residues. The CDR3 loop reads CASSLGGVSSYNEQFF. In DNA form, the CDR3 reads TGCGCCAGCAGCTTGGGGGGTGTAAGCTCCTACAATGAGCAGTTCTTC.

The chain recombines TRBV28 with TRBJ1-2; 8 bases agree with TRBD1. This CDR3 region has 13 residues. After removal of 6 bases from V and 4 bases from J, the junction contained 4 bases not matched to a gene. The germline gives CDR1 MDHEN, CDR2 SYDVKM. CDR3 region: CASRSGGVYGYTF. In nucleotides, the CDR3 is TGTGCCAGCAGGTCAGGGGGCGTCTATGGCTACACCTTC.

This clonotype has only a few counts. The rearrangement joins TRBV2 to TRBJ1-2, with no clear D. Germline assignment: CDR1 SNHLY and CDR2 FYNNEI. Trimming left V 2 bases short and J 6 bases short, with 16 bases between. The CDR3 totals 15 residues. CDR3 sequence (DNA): TGTGCCAGCAGTGAAATTTGGGCAGGAGACCATGGCTACACCTTC. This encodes CASSEIWAGDHGYTF.

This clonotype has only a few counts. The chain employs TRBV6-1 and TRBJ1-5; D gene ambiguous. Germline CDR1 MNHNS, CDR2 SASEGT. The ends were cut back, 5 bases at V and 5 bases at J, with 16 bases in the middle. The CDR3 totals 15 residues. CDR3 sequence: CASSLPTGGHQPQHF. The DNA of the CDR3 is TGTGCCAGCAGTCTACCGACCGGCGGGCATCAGCCCCAGCATTTT.

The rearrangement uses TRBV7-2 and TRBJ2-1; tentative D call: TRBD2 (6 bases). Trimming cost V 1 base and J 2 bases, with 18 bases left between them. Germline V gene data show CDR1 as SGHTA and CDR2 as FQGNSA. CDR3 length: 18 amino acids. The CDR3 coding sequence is TGTGCCAGCAGCTTAGGGGTCGGGGTGAGGGAGGCCTACAATGAGCAGTTCTTC. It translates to CASSLGVGVREAYNEQFF.

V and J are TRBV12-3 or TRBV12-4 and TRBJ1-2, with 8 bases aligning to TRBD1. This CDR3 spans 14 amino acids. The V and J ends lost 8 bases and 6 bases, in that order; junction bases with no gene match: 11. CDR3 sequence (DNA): TGTGCCAGCTCCGTCCAGGGGGCGCGAAATGGCTACACCTTC. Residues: CASSVQGARNGYTF.